The 28 T cell receptor beta chains presented below share a single source sample, sequenced in a study of blood T cell repertoires in COVID-19. Sequenced by immunoSEQ multiplex PCR; TCRdb stores in-frame clones only, minus some. This sample has over 150,000 clones; about 80% occur once, and the top ten carry roughly 7%. The sequencing sample was made of PBMCs or T cells enriched from blood (not recorded which). The source of these receptors is a man between 35 and 55 years old who had recovered from COVID-19.

The J gene is TRBJ2-7, the V gene TRBV10-2; the match to TRBD1 covers 7 bases. V lost 4 bases, J lost 1 base, and 7 bases stayed unmatched. CDR3 length: 15 amino acids. From germline, CDR1 is WSHSY and CDR2 SAAADI. The CDR3 sequence: CASSAATGLSYEQYF. CDR3 coding DNA: TGCGCCAGCAGTGCGGCGACAGGGTTATCCTACGAGCAGTACTTC.

The chain joins TRBV28 to TRBJ1-5; weak D call: TRBD1 (5 bases). The germline V and J ends were trimmed by 4 bases and 2 bases, with 18 bases remaining between them. This CDR3 comprises 17 residues. Germline V gene lookup returns CDR1 MDHEN and CDR2 SYDVKM. CDR3 sequence (DNA): TGTGCCAGCAGTTCCGGGACTCACTCCGGGGGCAATCAGCCCCAGCATTTT. It codes for CASSSGTHSGGNQPQHF.

This chain links TRBV5-5 with TRBJ1-4; no clear D gene. In germline, CDR1 is SGHKS, CDR2 YYEKEE (reference sequence). Trimming removed 1 base at V and 3 bases at J, with 4 bases between. The CDR3 contains 13 residues. CDR3 in amino acids: CASSLSANEKLFF. The CDR3 DNA is TGTGCCAGCAGCTTGAGCGCTAATGAAAAACTGTTTTTT.

This chain links TRBV5-1 with TRBJ2-3; TRBD2 agrees at 7 bases. Losses at the gene ends were 0 bases for V and 2 bases for J; bases not matched to a gene: 3. Germline loops: CDR1 SGHRS, CDR2 YFSETQ. The CDR3 length is 15 residues. The CDR3 DNA reads TGCGCCAGCAGCTTGGGGACTAGAAACACAGATACGCAGTATTTT. It encodes CASSLGTRNTDTQYF.

V is TRBV28 and J is TRBJ1-1; TRBD1 is a possible D gene (5 bases). The length of the CDR3 is 15 residues. Per germline, CDR1 MDHEN and CDR2 SYDVKM. V was pared by 2 bases and J by 6 bases, with 16 bases between. CDR3 sequence (DNA): TGTGCCAGCAGTTTAAGGCCGGCGGGGGGGGCTGAAGCTTTCTTT. It encodes CASSLRPAGGAEAFF.

This chain joins TRBV6-4 and TRBJ2-3, with 7 bases aligning to TRBD1. Germline CDR1 MRHNA, CDR2 SNTAGT. With V trimmed by 6 bases and J by 6 bases, 12 bases remained unmatched. The CDR3 sequence is 15 residues long. The CDR3 region is CASSSYPGRGDTQYF. CDR3 sequence (DNA): TGTGCCAGCAGCTCCTACCCTGGCAGGGGGGATACGCAGTATTTT.

This clone was seen only once. This chain joins TRBV2 and TRBJ2-1; tentative D call: TRBD2 (6 bases). CDR1 and CDR2 (germline): SNHLY, FYNNEI. V dropped 6 bases and J dropped 4 bases, with 10 bases sitting between them. This CDR3 has 13 amino acids. Here the CDR3 DNA reads TGTGCCAGCAGGACTAGTAGGTACAATGAGCAGTTCTTC. Its translation is CASRTSRYNEQFF.

V and J are TRBV29-1 and TRBJ2-1; TRBD2 matches at 15 bases. The CDR3 consists of 14 residues. The V segment lost 4 bases and the J segment 10 bases; nucleotides outside the gene matches: 5. The germline CDR1 and CDR2 sequences are SQVTM and ANQGSEA. CDR3 in amino acids: CSVAGTSGGNEQFF. The CDR3 DNA is TGCAGCGTTGCCGGGACTAGCGGGGGGAACGAGCAGTTCTTC.

The table lists this clone with a count of one. J is TRBJ1-1 and V is TRBV6-5; D is uncertain. Germline CDR1 is MNHEY and CDR2 is SVGAGI. The CDR3 is 15 residues long. V was shortened by 2 bases and J by 1 base, with 11 bases between the two germline ends. For the CDR3, the DNA is TGTGCCAGCAGTTACAGGAGGCTAGGGAACACTGAAGCTTTCTTT. Translation gives CASSYRRLGNTEAFF.

CDR3 loop: CASSPQGPPYEQYF. The CDR3 coding sequence is TGTGCCAGCTCACCGCAGGGTCCCCCCTACGAGCAGTACTTC. The chain employs TRBV18 and TRBJ2-7, with D tentatively TRBD1 (5 bases). The CDR3 contains 14 residues. Per the germline V gene, CDR1 is KGHSH and CDR2 is LQKENI. Trimming removed 3 bases at V and 2 bases at J, with 11 bases between.

The genes are TRBV11-1 and TRBJ2-1; maybe TRBD1 (6 bases). V lost 0 bases and J lost 3, with 9 bases in between. Germline values: CDR1 SGHAT, CDR2 FQDESV (reference sequence). CDR3 length equals 15 residues. The CDR3 is CASSLAGALYNEQFF. In nucleotides, the CDR3 is TGTGCCAGCAGCTTAGCGGGGGCCCTCTACAATGAGCAGTTCTTC.

This clone was detected many times. The rearrangement uses TRBV5-1 and TRBJ1-1, with a tentative D call TRBD1 (5 bases). V was shortened by 0 bases and J by 4 bases, with 13 bases between the two germline ends. The CDR3 sequence is 15 residues long. Germline loops: CDR1 SGHRS, CDR2 YFSETQ. Here the CDR3 reads CASSLAPGVSTEAFF. The CDR3 DNA sequence: TGCGCCAGCAGCTTGGCCCCGGGGGTGAGCACTGAAGCTTTCTTT. Full variable domain (remainder filled in from reference TRBV5-1 and TRBJ1-1): KAGVTQTPRYLIKTRGQQVTLSCSPISGHRSVSWYQQTPGQGLQFLFEYFSETQRNKGNFPGRFSGRQFSNSRSEMNVSTLELGDSALYLCASSLAPGVSTEAFFGQGTRLTVV.

The V and J genes are TRBV9 and TRBJ2-2, with TRBD1 matching 8 bases. Germline CDR1 reads SGDLS; CDR2 reads YYNGEE. There are 17 residues in the CDR3. J was trimmed by 1 base and V by 1 base; bases with no gene match: 6. The CDR3 sequence is CASSVWQGARNTGELFF. DNA for the CDR3: TGTGCCAGCAGCGTATGGCAGGGGGCGAGGAACACCGGGGAGCTGTTTTTT.

The chain carries TRBV5-4 and TRBJ2-1, with a possible D match to TRBD1 (6 bases). V gave up 4 bases and J gave up 12 bases, with 20 bases separating them. Per germline, CDR1 SGHNT and CDR2 YYREEE (reference sequence). The CDR3 consists of 14 residues. The CDR3 protein is CASSTEGWGQRQFF. The CDR3 coding sequence is TGTGCCAGCAGCACCGAAGGGTGGGGGCAAAGGCAGTTCTTC.

The chain has TRBV3-1 (or the pseudogene TRBV3-2) and TRBJ1-1; tentatively, D is TRBD1 (6 bases). This CDR3 spans 15 amino acids. Germline V gene sequence: CDR1 LGHDT, CDR2 YNNKEL (reference sequence). The V and J ends lost 0 bases and 3 bases respectively, with 11 bases between them. In DNA form, the CDR3 reads TGTGCCAGCAGCCAAGATCGGGCAGGGGACACTGAAGCTTTCTTT. Amino acid sequence: CASSQDRAGDTEAFF.

The gene calls are TRBV20-1 and TRBJ2-3, with D maybe TRBD2 (6 bases). CDR3 length equals 15 residues. Trimming took off 3 bases at V and 4 bases at J, with 17 bases between the two ends. Germline V gene sequence: CDR1 DFQATT, CDR2 SNEGSKA (reference sequence). CDR3 DNA: TGCAGTGCTAGTTGGCGGGGTTACCGGGCAGATACGCAGTATTTT. Residues: CSASWRGYRADTQYF.

The rearrangement links TRBV9 to TRBJ1-4; D uncertain. Trimming stripped 3 bases from V and 3 bases from J, with 12 bases between. The CDR3 has 15 residues. CDR1 is SGDLS and CDR2 is YYNGEE in the germline V gene. CDR3 bases: TGTGCCAGCAGCGCCGGCGGGAGAGCTAATGAAAAACTGTTTTTT. Its translation is CASSAGGRANEKLFF.

This chain joins TRBV4-1 and TRBJ2-6; D call uncertain. Trimming shortened V by 0 bases and J by 1 base, and 7 bases separated the two germline ends. The germline gives CDR1 MGHRA, CDR2 YSYEKL. There are 16 residues in the CDR3. CDR3 residues: CASSQDLRSGANVLTF. The CDR3 region has the DNA TGCGCCAGCAGCCAAGATCTGCGGTCTGGGGCCAACGTCCTGACTTTC.

The V gene is TRBV12-3 or TRBV12-4, the J gene TRBJ1-2; possible D gene TRBD1, 6 bases. Trimming took 3 bases from V and 7 from J, leaving 9 bases between them. The CDR3 is made up of 12 amino acids. The CDR3 region has the DNA TGTGCCAGCAGTTTGGACAGACGTGGCTACACCTTC. The encoded protein is CASSLDRRGYTF.

This chain uses TRBV2 with TRBJ1-6; no firm D call. Trimming shortened V by 2 bases and J by 10 bases, and 12 bases separated the two germline ends. This CDR3 has 14 residues. Germline V gene lookup returns CDR1 SNHLY and CDR2 FYNNEI. The CDR3 reads CASSERGGRSPLHF. CDR3 DNA sequence: TGTGCCAGCAGTGAACGGGGAGGGAGATCACCCCTCCACTTT.

J is TRBJ1-1 and V is TRBV7-9, with TRBD1 matching over 7 bases. The CDR3 has 14 amino acids. V gave up 5 bases and J gave up 10 bases; unmatched junction bases: 13. Germline CDR1 SEHNR, CDR2 FQNEAQ (reference sequence). CDR3 protein: CASSDHRGKDRAFF. CDR3 DNA: TGTGCCAGCAGCGATCACAGGGGAAAGGATCGAGCTTTCTTT.

This clone was seen only once. The chain carries TRBV30 and TRBJ1-5; 7 positions match TRBD1. The trim removed 0 bases at V and 5 bases at J, leaving 7 bases unmatched. Germline V gene sequence: CDR1 GTSNPN, CDR2 SVGIG (reference sequence). CDR3 size: 15 residues. CDR3 in DNA: TGTGCCTGGAGTGTATCAGGGCAGGGGGATCAGCCCCAGCATTTT. Translating it yields CAWSVSGQGDQPQHF. Drawing the rest from reference TRBV30 and TRBJ1-5, the complete variable domain is SQTIHQWPATLVQPVGSPLSLECTVEGTSNPNLYWYRQAAGRGLQLLFYSVGIGQISSEVPQNLSASRPQDRQFILSSKKLLLSDSGFYLCAWSVSGQGDQPQHFGDGTRLSIL.

The gene calls are TRBV10-3 and TRBJ1-4; maybe TRBD1 (5 bases). The V gene's germline CDR1 is ENHRY and CDR2 SYGVKD. The V end was cut by 4 bases, the J end by 5 bases, with 14 bases between. This CDR3 is 15 amino acids long. DNA of the CDR3: TGTGCCATCAGTGGGGTGCCAGGGCTCAATGAAAAACTGTTTTTT. Protein sequence: CAISGVPGLNEKLFF.

The CDR3 sequence: CASEPKLFRRSFGNTIYF. CDR3 in DNA: TGTGCCAGCGAACCAAAATTGTTCAGGAGGTCTTTTGGAAACACCATATATTTT. The chain links TRBV7-9 to TRBJ1-3; D is unclear. The germline V gene encodes CDR1 SEHNR and CDR2 FQNEAQ (reference sequence). The ends were cut back, 8 bases at V and 3 bases at J, with 26 bases in the middle. There are 18 residues in the CDR3.

This chain's CDR3 is CATSDSLDRVNEQFF. The CDR3 bases are TGTGCCACCAGTGATTCCTTGGACAGGGTGAATGAGCAGTTCTTC. The chain links TRBV24-1 to TRBJ2-1; 8 bases match TRBD1. In germline, CDR1 is KGHDR, CDR2 SFDVKD. CDR3 length: 15 residues. The J segment lost 7 bases and the V segment lost 2 bases, leaving 6 bases of the junction unmatched.

The V and J genes are TRBV27 and TRBJ2-1; a possible D gene is TRBD2 (6 bases). This CDR3 has 17 amino acids. CDR1 is MNHEY, CDR2 SMNVEV, per germline (reference sequence). Between the trimmed V and J ends, which lost 1 base and 5 bases, there was a span of 18 bases. DNA for the CDR3: TGTGCCAGCAGTTTATTAGCCGCGGAGGGTATTCACAATGAGCAGTTCTTC. Translating gives CASSLLAAEGIHNEQFF.

The CDR3 here is CASSLTLLRAYEQYF. CDR3 DNA sequence: TGTGCCAGCAGTCTAACCCTTCTGCGGGCCTACGAGCAGTACTTC. The V call is TRBV27, the J call TRBJ2-7; D perhaps matches TRBD2 (5 bases). The CDR3 runs to 15 residues. CDR1 and CDR2 (germline): MNHEY, SMNVEV (reference sequence). V was cut by 5 bases and J by 2 bases, with 16 bases left in between.

V gene TRBV5-5 combines with J gene TRBJ1-6, with TRBD1 matching 9 bases. The CDR3 loop spans 14 amino acids. Trimming cost V 4 bases and J 7 bases; bases outside gene matches: 3. From germline, CDR1 is SGHKS and CDR2 YYEKEE (reference sequence). CDR3 residues: CASSTGTGNSPLHF. DNA for the CDR3: TGTGCCAGCAGCACCGGGACAGGGAATTCACCCCTCCACTTT.